This T cell receptor (beta chain) was captured by sequencing in a study of blood T cell repertoires in COVID-19. Study details: From T cells, B-cell-depleted T cells, or PBMCs came the material, which was cDNA or gDNA.

In the source study's methods: Reference gene primer amplification gave estimated nucleated cell counts. Measured with immunoSEQ multiplex PCR; TCRdb has only the in-frame clones, and not every one. V and J calls and clone size are those listed in that table; D and trimming were worked out from the DNA. This table holds roughly 430,000 clones, approximately 91% found once. V lost 5 bases to trimming and J lost 7 bases; unmatched junction nucleotides: 7. This CDR3 comprises 13 residues. Germline loops: CDR1 SEHNR, CDR2 FQNEAQ (reference sequence). Cohort allocation depended upon clinical history that participants reported.

Sequenced: PBMCs or T cells enriched from blood (not recorded which). V is TRBV7-9 and J is TRBJ1-2; 7 positions match TRBD1. The clonotype was recovered from a woman in her forties with acute COVID-19. As DNA, the CDR3 is TGTGCCAGCAGCCAAACAGGGGTAGTTGGCTACACCTTC. It translates to CASSQTGVVGYTF.